These T cell receptor beta chains were read from a single sample in a study of blood T cells in healthy people across ages. Each CDR3 protein gets one entry after TCRdb re-called the 5' RACE reads with MiXCR. Of some 760,000 distinct CDR3 sequences in the sample, 20% to 25% were seen once. These data were likewise used in another study, on T cells of mothers and their children.

Sequencing was done on a sample of blood. The receptors come from a boy between 10 and 17 years old in good health. Both conserved end residues are part of each CDR3. The order of the fields is J gene, clone size, D gene, V gene, CDR3 DNA, CDR3 protein. The D gene is left open where the match is weak. Clone size is shown for a subset of rows, as once, few, many or a class of expanded clone.

TRBJ2-1 - TRBD2 TRBV29-1 TGCAGCGGAGGGACTAGCGGGAGGAATGAGCAGTTCTTC CSGGTSGRNEQFF
TRBJ2-5 - - TRBV7-6 TGTGCCAGCACGAAGTACCAAGAGACCCAGTACTTC CASTKYQETQYF
TRBJ2-7 few TRBD1 TRBV29-1 TGCAGCGTTGAAGACCGGGACAGTAGCTCCTACGAGCAGTACTTC CSVEDRDSSSYEQYF
TRBJ2-2 - TRBD1 TRBV29-1 TGTACGGGGACAGACGACACCGGGGAGCTGTTTTTT CTGTDDTGELFF
TRBJ1-2 - - TRBV7-2 TGTGCCAGCAGCTTAGAGGGTCAGGGCATCTATGGCTACACCTTC CASSLEGQGIYGYTF
TRBJ2-7 - - TRBV7-8 TGTGCCAGCAGTCTTCAACCGAACTCCTACGAGCAGTACTTC CASSLQPNSYEQYF
TRBJ2-7 few TRBD1 TRBV7-9 TGTGCCAGCGGACAGGGCGGCTACGAGCAGTACTTC CASGQGGYEQYF
TRBJ2-5 few - TRBV2 TGTGCCAGCAACCCCTTTGTGACCCAAGAGACCCAGTACTTC CASNPFVTQETQYF
TRBJ2-5 few TRBD1 TRBV24-1 TGTGCCACCAGCCCTTCAGGGGGTCAAGAGACCCAGTACTTC CATSPSGGQETQYF
TRBJ2-2 few TRBD2 TRBV4-1 TGCGCCAGCAGCCAAGTGTGGGGACTAGCGGGGGTTGATGACACCGGGGAGCTGTTTTTT CASSQVWGLAGVDDTGELFF
TRBJ2-3 many - TRBV18 TGTGCCAGCTCACCTCAAGATACGCAGTATTTT CASSPQDTQYF
TRBJ2-7 - - TRBV11-2 TGTGCCAGCAGCTTAGAGGACCGGGGGATCTCCTCCTACGAGCAGTACTTC CASSLEDRGISSYEQYF
TRBJ2-5 few - TRBV10-3 TGTGCCATCAGTGAGCGGGCGGCCCAAGAGACCCAGTACTTC CAISERAAQETQYF
TRBJ2-1 once - TRBV3-1 TGTGCCAGCCGCCGGGACGGCTACAATGAGCAGTTCTTC CASRRDGYNEQFF
TRBJ1-1 few - TRBV20-1 TGCAGTGCTAGACCGGACAGTTTGGGTGAAGCTTTCTTT CSARPDSLGEAFF
TRBJ1-1 few TRBD1 TRBV11-2 TGTGCCAGCAGCCAAGACAGGGTGGCCACTGAAGCTTTCTTT CASSQDRVATEAFF
TRBJ1-2 - - TRBV4-3 TGCGCCAGCAGCCAAGTTGGCAGGCCCTCTGGCTACACCTTC CASSQVGRPSGYTF
TRBJ2-5 - TRBD1 TRBV20-1 TGCAGTGCACAGGGACAGCCCCAAGAGACCCAGTACTTC CSAQGQPQETQYF
TRBJ1-1 - - TRBV6-5 TGTGCCAGCTGGGGGACCTCCGGAACCGAAGCTTTCTTT CASWGTSGTEAFF
TRBJ2-1 few TRBD2 TRBV5-1 TGCGCCAGCAGCTTCTCGGCGGCGGGAGCCCTCGGCAATGAGCAGTTCTTC CASSFSAAGALGNEQFF
TRBJ2-7 few TRBD2 TRBV20-1 TGCAGTGCTAGAATACTAGCGGGAGCTATTTACGAGCAGTACTTC CSARILAGAIYEQYF
TRBJ1-2 - - TRBV10-3 TGTGCCATCAGTTCGTTGCGGGGTATCGACTATGGCTACACCTTC CAISSLRGIDYGYTF
TRBJ2-1 - TRBD2 TRBV6-2/TRBV6-3 TGTGCCAGCAGTTACTCGAGGGTTCTAGCGGGGGCCGGGAATGAGCAGTTCTTC CASSYSRVLAGAGNEQFF
TRBJ1-2 few - TRBV3-1 TGTGCCAGCAGCCAAGAAGGTGTCTATGGCTACACCTTC CASSQEGVYGYTF
TRBJ2-1 few TRBD2 TRBV28 TGTGCCAGCAGTTTGCTGCGGGAGCCCCGGAATGAGCAGTTCTTC CASSLLREPRNEQFF
TRBJ1-5 - TRBD1 TRBV7-9 TGTGCCAGCAGCTTAGACAGGGGATGGCCCCAGCATTTT CASSLDRGWPQHF
TRBJ2-7 few TRBD1 TRBV12-3/TRBV12-4 TGTGCCAGCAGTGCCGGGACAGGGCGATACGAGCAGTACTTC CASSAGTGRYEQYF
TRBJ2-1 - - TRBV25-1 TGTGCCAGCAGTGCGGCCGACACGCAGCAGTTCTTC CASSAADTQQFF
TRBJ2-7 - - TRBV25-1 TGTGCCAGCGGAGGACAGTACGAGCAGTACTTC CASGGQYEQYF
TRBJ2-4 few - TRBV20-1 TGCAGTGCCTGGGACTTAAACATTCAGTACTTC CSAWDLNIQYF
TRBJ2-7 few TRBD1 TRBV23-1 TGCGCCAGCGCCGGGACAGGGGTTCCGGACTCCTACGAGCAGTACTTC CASAGTGVPDSYEQYF
TRBJ2-1 few - TRBV27 TGTGCCAGCAGTTCTAGCCTGAGCTCCTACAATGAGCAGTTCTTC CASSSSLSSYNEQFF
TRBJ2-3 - TRBD2 TRBV7-9 TGTGCCAGCAGCTTAGTAACCGGGACTACCAGCACAGATACGCAGTATTTT CASSLVTGTTSTDTQYF
TRBJ2-5 few - TRBV5-5 TGTGCCAGCAGCTGGGACCAATATACTGGGACCCAGTACTTC CASSWDQYTGTQYF
TRBJ2-1 - - TRBV29-1 TGCAGCGTTGAACGCCTTCTAGCGAACAATGAGCAGTTCTTC CSVERLLANNEQFF
TRBJ2-1 - TRBD2 TRBV7-8 TGTGCCAGCAGCGCGGGACTAGCGGGAACCGATGAGCAGTTCTTC CASSAGLAGTDEQFF
TRBJ2-5 - TRBD2 TRBV3-1 TGTGCCAGCAGCCCGCTAGCGGGAGGGATAGAGACCCAGTACTTC CASSPLAGGIETQYF
TRBJ2-5 few TRBD2 TRBV7-9 TGTGCCAGCAGCTTAGGGGGGACTAGCGGGATCCAAGAGACCCAGTACTTC CASSLGGTSGIQETQYF
TRBJ2-1 - TRBD2 TRBV10-3 TGTGCCATCAGTGAAGGGACTAGCGTGGAGCAGTTCTTC CAISEGTSVEQFF
TRBJ2-3 - TRBD2 TRBV5-1 TGCGCCAGCAGAAACGCGGGAGTCGGCACAGATACGCAGTATTTT CASRNAGVGTDTQYF
TRBJ2-5 many - TRBV2 TGTGCCAGCAGTCGGGACACTCAGGAGACCCAGTACTTC CASSRDTQETQYF
TRBJ2-3 - - TRBV27 TGTGCCAGCAGTCCTTTGGGGCTTCGCACAGATACGCAGTATTTT CASSPLGLRTDTQYF
TRBJ2-3 few - TRBV7-2 TGTGCCAGCAGCTTAGAGGACAGCACAGATACGCAGTATTTT CASSLEDSTDTQYF
TRBJ2-4 - - TRBV20-1 TGCAGTGCTAGGGACGTCCTCGGCAACATTCAGTACTTC CSARDVLGNIQYF
TRBJ2-4 - TRBD2 TRBV2 TGTGCCAGCCTTGGGACTAGCGGGAGGGAAAGCATTCAGTACTTC CASLGTSGRESIQYF
TRBJ1-1 - TRBD1 TRBV7-2 TGTGCCAGCAGCCTTTCCGGGACAGGGGGATTTGGAGCTTTCTTT CASSLSGTGGFGAFF
TRBJ2-1 few - TRBV20-1 TGCAGTGCTAGCTTCGTCGACAATGAGCAGTTCTTC CSASFVDNEQFF
TRBJ2-3 many TRBD2 TRBV7-2 TGTGCCAGCAGCTTTAACGGGGGGGCCAGCACAGATACGCAGTATTTT CASSFNGGASTDTQYF
TRBJ2-3 - - TRBV4-1 TGCGCCAGCAGCCAAGGGGATTTTCTGGGGTCTTCTAGCACAGATACGCAGTATTTT CASSQGDFLGSSSTDTQYF
TRBJ2-7 few TRBD2 TRBV10-3 TGTGTCATCCGATTTAGCGGGAGTAGCTCCTACGAGCAGTACTTC CVIRFSGSSSYEQYF
TRBJ1-5 - - TRBV6-5 TGTGCCAGCAGTTACTTATCTGTTCAGGGAAGCTCCCCAGGCAATCAGCCCCAGCATTTT CASSYLSVQGSSPGNQPQHF